This T cell receptor beta chain came from a study of read filtering for tumor transcriptome and immune sequencing. About the research overall: IR-seq gave about 3.5 to 10.27 million TCR reads per sample; RNA-seq gave roughly 80 to 1,400.

This clonotype came up many times. Its cognate antigen is unknown. Study-wide findings and caveats: Approximately 80% of IR-seq clonotypes had one read, totaling approximately 3.3% of reads; RNA-seq: roughly 76% and 46%.

CDR3 length: 16 residues. Germline CDR1 reads DFQATT; CDR2 reads SNEGSKA (reference sequence). With 8 bases removed from V and 1 base from J, the gap between germline ends came to 22 bases. This library used roughly 370 ng RNA and molecular barcoded adaptors spanning alpha/delta and beta/gamma chains. TCRdb re-analysed the reads in MiXCR, keeping a single row per CDR3 protein. The data show 130,000 or so distinct CDR3 sequences, under 15% seen once. V and J are TRBV20-1 and TRBJ2-3; tentative D call: TRBD1 (6 bases). Sample: a population of CD138-negative cells sorted from bone marrow. The clonotype was recovered from a donor at least 40 years old with multiple myeloma. The CDR3 sequence is CSSAPRDTPRTDTQYF. The CDR3 nucleotides are TGCAGTTCCGCCCCCAGGGACACACCTCGCACAGATACGCAGTATTTT.